The T cell receptor (beta chain) described here comes from a study of a mutant IDH1 vaccine in newly diagnosed glioma. For the study at large: Patients under treatment included approximately 60% males and about 38% females and had a mean age of roughly 43 years.

With 1 base removed from V and 5 bases from J, the gap between germline ends came to 12 bases. Germline V gene data show CDR1 as SGHNT and CDR2 as YENEEA. The CDR3 contains 14 residues. As regards this clone: The antigen remains unidentified.

Broader study findings: Pseudoprogression apparently tracked independently of changes in top peripheral T cell clonotypes.

The time point here: week 11, during vaccination. In every dose of vaccine, 300 ug of mutant IDH1 20-mer peptide was given alongside topical imiquimod. Repertoires were generated with immunoSEQ multiplex PCR, while TCRdb's copy carries only in-frame clones and drops some. Of some 120,000 clones in the sample, around 80% were seen once. J is TRBJ2-7 and V is TRBV11-3; D ambiguous. Sequences were derived from PBMCs, sampled from a glioma patient whose treatment included an IDH1 peptide vaccine. The TCR originated in a man aged 35 to 55 with glioma. DNA of the CDR3: TGTGCCAGCAGCTTAGGCCCGGGTTTGAACGAGCAGTACTTC. Translation: CASSLGPGLNEQYF.